The 21 T cell receptor beta chains below all came from one sample that was sequenced in a study of blood T cell repertoires in COVID-19. The assay was immunoSEQ multiplex PCR, and TCRdb's table has in-frame clones only and misses some. The sample yields about 44,000 clones, 87% seen once. Sequenced: peripheral blood. The source is a human donor in a cohort sampled during active COVID-19.

The chain carries TRBV5-1 and TRBJ2-6; 14 nucleotides align to TRBD2. The CDR3 extends over 15 amino acids. Germline V CDR1 and CDR2: SGHRS, YFSETQ. The V gene end was trimmed by 4 bases and the J gene end by 13 bases; junction bases not matched to a gene: 7. For the CDR3, the DNA is TGCGCCAGCAGCACCGGGACTAGCGGGGGCTCTGTCCTGACTTTC. Protein sequence: CASSTGTSGGSVLTF.

The CDR3 nucleotides read TGTGCCAGCAGCGTGACAGGGATAAGAGAGACCCAGTACTTC. Amino acids: CASSVTGIRETQYF. The chain uses TRBV9 and TRBJ2-5; 7 nucleotides line up with TRBD1. The CDR3 is 14 residues long. Germline values: CDR1 SGDLS, CDR2 YYNGEE. Trimming removed 2 bases from V and 4 bases from J; junction bases left unmatched: 5.

In DNA, the CDR3 is TGTGCCAGCAGTACCCCGGGACAGGGGGCCCGAGAGACCCAGTACTTC. It codes for CASSTPGQGARETQYF. V is TRBV7-9 and J is TRBJ2-5; 12 bases map to TRBD1. Looked up from germline, CDR1 is SEHNR and CDR2 is FQNEAQ (reference sequence). V was clipped by 6 bases and J by 4 bases; unmatched bases: 9. The CDR3 loop spans 16 amino acids.

V and J are TRBV2 and TRBJ2-5; TRBD1 might be the D (6 bases). CDR3 size: 14 residues. Per the germline V gene, CDR1 is SNHLY and CDR2 is FYNNEI. V was cut by 3 bases and J by 2 bases, with 10 bases left in between. DNA for the CDR3: TGTGCCAGCAGTGACGGGACACAACAAGAGACCCAGTACTTC. It codes for CASSDGTQQETQYF. Looking up the rest from reference TRBV2 and TRBJ2-5 gives the full variable domain: EPEVTQTPSHQVTQMGQEVILRCVPISNHLYFYWYRQILGQKVEFLVSFYNNEISEKSEIFDDQFSVERPDGSNFTLKIRSTKLEDSAMYFCASSDGTQQETQYFGPGTRLLVL.

The J gene is TRBJ2-1, the V gene TRBV19; D is undetermined. The germline V and J ends were trimmed by 7 bases and 4 bases, with 5 bases remaining between them. The CDR3 runs to 11 residues. Germline CDR1 reads LNHDA; CDR2 reads SQIVND (reference sequence). The CDR3 DNA reads TGTGCCAGTAACGGGTACAATGAGCAGTTCTTC. This gives the protein CASNGYNEQFF.

The chain employs TRBV5-8 and TRBJ2-4; the match to TRBD2 covers 9 bases. Germline V gene lookup returns CDR1 SGHTS and CDR2 YDEGEE. V dropped 0 bases and J dropped 13; count of bases not matched to a gene: 5. The CDR3 runs to 13 residues. The CDR3 region has the DNA TGTGCCAGCAGCTTGGTCTCTAGCGGGATACAGTACTTC. It codes for CASSLVSSGIQYF. Looking up the rest from reference TRBV5-8 and TRBJ2-4 gives the full variable domain: EAGVTQSPTHLIKTRGQQATLRCSPISGHTSVYWYQQALGLGLQFLLWYDEGEERNRGNFPPRFSGRQFPNYSSELNVNALELEDSALYLCASSLVSSGIQYFGAGTRLSVL.

The CDR3 reads CAWSVGRAGGYNEQFF. The CDR3 region has the DNA TGTGCCTGGAGTGTAGGGCGAGCGGGAGGGTACAATGAGCAGTTCTTC. The chain carries TRBV30 and TRBJ2-1; 10 bases are a match to TRBD2. Germline CDR1 and CDR2: GTSNPN and SVGIG (reference sequence). With V trimmed by 0 bases and J by 4 bases, 6 bases remained unmatched. The CDR3 sequence is 16 residues long.

This chain connects TRBV9 to TRBJ2-5, with D perhaps TRBD1 (6 bases). Germline V gene data show CDR1 as SGDLS and CDR2 as YYNGEE. This CDR3 spans 15 amino acids. The V end lost 4 bases, the J end lost 7 bases, and 20 bases lay between the germline ends. As DNA, the CDR3 is TGTGCCAGCAGCCTCAGGGGTGTTCCTTTAGGGACCCAGTACTTC. Protein sequence: CASSLRGVPLGTQYF.

The chain couples TRBV14 to TRBJ2-7; 10 positions match TRBD2. The V and J ends lost 2 bases and 0 bases, in that order; junction bases with no gene match: 10. Germline V gene data show CDR1 as SGHDN and CDR2 as FVKESK. The CDR3 is made up of 18 amino acids. The CDR3 region has the DNA TGTGCCAGCAGCCAAAGGCCGGGTAGCGGGAGGAGCTCCTACGAGCAGTACTTC. Residues: CASSQRPGSGRSSYEQYF. The whole variable domain, filled in from reference TRBV14 and TRBJ2-7, reads EAGVTQFPSHSVIEKGQTVTLRCDPISGHDNLYWYRRVMGKEIKFLLHFVKESKQDESGMPNNRFLAERTGGTYSTLKVQPAELEDSGVYFCASSQRPGSGRSSYEQYFGPGTRLTVT.

CDR3 amino acids: CASNPQGARSYNEQFF. The DNA of the CDR3 is TGTGCCAGCAATCCCCAGGGGGCGAGGTCCTACAATGAGCAGTTCTTC. This chain joins TRBV28 and TRBJ2-1; TRBD1 aligns across 8 bases. This CDR3 spans 16 amino acids. Germline CDR1 and CDR2: MDHEN and SYDVKM. V gave up 7 bases and J gave up 1 base; unmatched junction bases: 9.

V and J are TRBV19 and TRBJ2-1, with TRBD1 as a possible D gene (6 bases). Germline CDR1 LNHDA, CDR2 SQIVND (reference sequence). V was pared by 3 bases and J by 4 bases, with 16 bases between. CDR3 size: 16 residues. This CDR3 is CASSMGWQGTYNEQFF. DNA for the CDR3: TGTGCCAGTAGTATGGGTTGGCAGGGGACATACAATGAGCAGTTCTTC.

The chain joins TRBV5-1 to TRBJ1-1; TRBD1 matches at 8 bases. V shed 4 bases and J 7 bases; nucleotides not matched to a gene: 9. The CDR3 runs to 14 residues. CDR1 SGHRS and CDR2 YFSETQ come from the germline V gene. Here the CDR3 DNA reads TGCGCCAGCAGCAGGGGACAGGACTGGGGTGAAGCTTTCTTT. This translates into CASSRGQDWGEAFF.

The CDR3 coding sequence is TGTGCTAGTGGTTTGTCTAGCGGGAGGTTCAGGTACAATGAGCAGTTCTTC. It is translated as CASGLSSGRFRYNEQFF. V usage is TRBV12-5 and J usage is TRBJ2-1, with TRBD2 identical over 11 bases. The germline V gene has CDR1 LGHNT and CDR2 FRNRAP. This CDR3 comprises 17 residues. With V trimmed by 2 bases and J by 4 bases, 7 bases remained unmatched. Full variable domain (remainder filled in from reference TRBV12-5 and TRBJ2-1): DARVTQTPRHKVTEMGQEVTMRCQPILGHNTVFWYRQTMMQGLELLAYFRNRAPLDDSGMPKDRFSAEMPDATLATLKIQPSEPRDSAVYFCASGLSSGRFRYNEQFFGPGTRLTVL.

The chain uses TRBV19 and TRBJ2-1; D might be TRBD2 (6 bases). The CDR3 is 13 residues long. Looked up from germline, CDR1 is LNHDA and CDR2 is SQIVND (reference sequence). V lost 3 bases, J lost 6 bases, and 9 bases lay in between. As DNA, the CDR3 is TGTGCCAGTAGTATGCGGGGAACCAATGAGCAGTTCTTC. Its translation is CASSMRGTNEQFF.

The sample holds one count of this clone. This rearrangement joins TRBV24-1 to TRBJ2-1, with 7 bases identical to TRBD2. The CDR3 consists of 17 residues. The V gene's germline CDR1 is KGHDR and CDR2 SFDVKD. J gave up 4 bases and V 1 base, and 9 bases lay outside the gene matches. The CDR3 DNA is TGTGCCACCAGTGATTTAAAGGCTAGCGGATTATACAATGAGCAGTTCTTC. Its protein is CATSDLKASGLYNEQFF.

This chain links TRBV7-2 with TRBJ2-4; 11 positions match TRBD2. J gave up 8 bases and V 2 bases, and 5 bases lay outside the gene matches. In germline, CDR1 is SGHTA, CDR2 FQGNSA. The CDR3 sequence is 15 residues long. DNA of the CDR3: TGTGCCAGCAGCTTAAGGTTTAGCGGGAGGGACATTCAGTACTTC. The encoded protein is CASSLRFSGRDIQYF.

J is TRBJ2-1 and V is TRBV30, with 13 bases aligning to TRBD2. Germline lookup yields CDR1 GTSNPN and CDR2 SVGIG (reference sequence). J gave up 0 bases and V 5 bases, and 4 bases lay outside the gene matches. CDR3 size: 16 residues. Here the CDR3 reads CAWGGLAGSSYNEQFF. CDR3 DNA: TGTGCCTGGGGGGGACTAGCGGGGAGCTCCTACAATGAGCAGTTCTTC.

The chain uses TRBV5-4 and TRBJ2-5; a possible D gene is TRBD2 (6 bases). The germline V gene has CDR1 SGHNT and CDR2 YYREEE (reference sequence). V lost 4 bases, J lost 3 bases, and 19 bases lay in between. This CDR3 spans 16 amino acids. The CDR3 reads CASSPGGVGGKETQYF. CDR3 bases: TGTGCCAGCAGCCCGGGTGGTGTCGGGGGAAAAGAGACCCAGTACTTC.

The CDR3, as DNA: TGCGCCAGCAGCTTAGGGACTAGCGGGAGGAGTGAGCAGTTCTTC. It yields the protein CASSLGTSGRSEQFF. The rearrangement uses TRBV5-1 and TRBJ2-1; TRBD2 matches 15 bases. CDR3 length: 15 amino acids. From germline, CDR1 is SGHRS and CDR2 YFSETQ. With V trimmed by 2 bases and J by 9 bases, 3 bases remained unmatched.

This clone is a singleton in its sample. J is TRBJ2-3 and V is TRBV5-1; TRBD1 matches at 8 bases. Germline V gene lookup returns CDR1 SGHRS and CDR2 YFSETQ. CDR3 length: 15 residues. With 4 bases clipped from V and 6 bases from J, the junction kept 10 bases outside the gene matches. The CDR3 DNA is TGCGCCAGCAGCGGGGGGACAGGACTACGGGATACGCAGTATTTT. Protein: CASSGGTGLRDTQYF.

The chain has TRBV2 and TRBJ2-5, with D perhaps TRBD2 (6 bases). V was trimmed by 8 bases and J by 0 bases, leaving 25 bases between them. The germline CDR1 and CDR2 sequences are SNHLY and FYNNEI. This CDR3 is 18 amino acids long. CDR3 loop: CASGEGVIGGSHQETQYF. In DNA, the CDR3 is TGTGCCAGCGGAGAGGGAGTTATCGGGGGATCTCACCAAGAGACCCAGTACTTC.